This entry lists 29 T cell receptor beta chains sequenced from one sample in a study of CD8+ T cells in alopecia areata. Treatment specified: oral pan-JAK inhibitor, 5-10 mg twice daily. Once RNA had been extracted, it was reverse transcribed into cDNA to act as the sequencing template. Clones were read by immunoSEQ multiplex PCR, and TCRdb kept only the in-frame ones, dropping some. The table records about 200,000 clones, roughly two fifths of them present only once. The source material was CD4+ T cells sorted from blood, sampled at approximately week 30, from a patient treated with tofacitinib. These receptors were obtained from a human donor with alopecia areata.

This clone appeared a few times. The V and J genes are TRBV10-3 and TRBJ2-3, with 9 bases identical to TRBD2. After removal of 2 bases from V and 1 base from J, the junction contained 4 bases not matched to a gene. Per the germline V gene, CDR1 is ENHRY and CDR2 is SYGVKD. This CDR3 region has 16 residues. CDR3 sequence (DNA): TGTGCCATCAGTGAGATGACTAGCGGAGGCACAGATACGCAGTATTTT. Amino acids: CAISEMTSGGTDTQYF.

This clone was detected ten times or more. The chain is built from TRBV9 and TRBJ1-4; D may be TRBD1 (6 bases). Trimming took off 3 bases at V and 5 bases at J, with 14 bases between the two ends. The CDR3 is 15 residues long. Germline V gene sequence: CDR1 SGDLS, CDR2 YYNGEE. The CDR3 DNA is TGTGCCAGCAGCGGTTCCGGACAGCCCAATGAAAAACTGTTTTTT. Amino acid sequence: CASSGSGQPNEKLFF.

This chain links TRBV7-9 with TRBJ1-1, with D possibly being TRBD1 (5 bases). V was trimmed by 5 bases and J by 1 base, leaving 8 bases between them. Germline assignment: CDR1 SEHNR and CDR2 FQNEAQ (reference sequence). The CDR3 is made up of 13 amino acids. For the CDR3, the DNA is TGTGCCAGCAGCCGCGGGACGAACACTGAAGCTTTCTTT. This sequence encodes CASSRGTNTEAFF.

This rearrangement joins TRBV11-2 to TRBJ2-7, with D hard to call. Germline lookup yields CDR1 SGHAT and CDR2 FQNNGV. The V end was cut by 5 bases, the J end by 3 bases, with 17 bases between. This CDR3 has 15 amino acids. CDR3 amino acids: CASSRAIAGLYEQYF. DNA for the CDR3: TGTGCCAGCAGCCGCGCAATTGCAGGTCTCTACGAGCAGTACTTC.

V and J are TRBV10-3 and TRBJ2-7, with D maybe TRBD1 (6 bases). Germline V lookup: CDR1 ENHRY, CDR2 SYGVKD. The germline V and J ends were trimmed by 6 bases and 5 bases, with 17 bases remaining between them. This CDR3 is 14 amino acids long. This chain's CDR3 is CAIRPDSSGNEQYF. CDR3 nucleotide sequence: TGTGCCATCAGACCGGACAGTTCAGGGAACGAGCAGTACTTC.

This clone has only a few counts. The chain links TRBV30 to TRBJ1-1; D is uncertain. This CDR3 contains 12 residues. Germline V gene data show CDR1 as GTSNPN and CDR2 as SVGIG (reference sequence). V dropped 2 bases and J dropped 1 base, with 5 bases sitting between them. The CDR3 reads CAWSHPNTEAFF. The CDR3 coding sequence is TGTGCCTGGAGTCACCCGAACACTGAAGCTTTCTTT.

The chain is built from TRBV30 and TRBJ1-5; maybe TRBD1 (5 bases). Trimming left V 1 base short and J 2 bases short, with 9 bases between. The CDR3 totals 14 residues. Germline V CDR1 and CDR2: GTSNPN, SVGIG (reference sequence). CDR3 in DNA: TGTGCCTGGAGTGCAGGGATGCGCAATCAGCCCCAGCATTTT. Its protein product is CAWSAGMRNQPQHF.

The chain recombines TRBV18 with TRBJ2-7; 8 bases agree with TRBD2. This CDR3 is 20 amino acids long. V lost 3 bases to trimming and J lost 0 bases; unmatched junction nucleotides: 19. The V gene's germline CDR1 is KGHSH and CDR2 LQKENI. The CDR3 nucleotides are TGTGCCAGCTCACCCACCCGAGGAGCGGGAGTCTCCTCTAGCTCCTACGAGCAGTACTTC. Translation: CASSPTRGAGVSSSSYEQYF.

This clone appeared a few times. This chain links TRBV5-1 with TRBJ1-2, with 7 bases identical to TRBD1. The trim removed 2 bases at V and 5 bases at J, leaving 6 bases unmatched. Germline V gives CDR1 SGHRS, CDR2 YFSETQ. The CDR3 is made up of 14 amino acids. CDR3 in DNA: TGCGCCAGCAGCTTTGACAGGGTGACTTATGGCTACACCTTC. It is translated as CASSFDRVTYGYTF.

The table lists this clone with a few counts. V is TRBV4-1 and J is TRBJ2-3, with TRBD2 identical over 12 bases. CDR1 and CDR2 from the germline V gene are MGHRA and YSYEKL. The CDR3 runs to 16 residues. Trimming took 3 bases from V and 5 from J; bases not matched to a gene: 6. CDR3 loop: CASSHLTSGRGDTQYF. The DNA of the CDR3 is TGCGCCAGCAGCCATTTGACTAGCGGGAGAGGAGATACGCAGTATTTT.

The V gene is TRBV27, the J gene TRBJ1-1, with a tentative D call TRBD1 (6 bases). Trimming removed 3 bases at V and 1 base at J, with 12 bases between. The CDR3 is made up of 15 amino acids. From germline, CDR1 is MNHEY and CDR2 SMNVEV (reference sequence). The CDR3 DNA follows: TGTGCCAGCAGTTTGAGGACAGTCAAGAACACTGAAGCTTTCTTT. Protein: CASSLRTVKNTEAFF.

The V and J genes are TRBV5-1 and TRBJ2-3; 8 positions match TRBD2. CDR1 is SGHRS and CDR2 is YFSETQ in the germline V gene. The CDR3 covers 16 residues. The trim removed 4 bases at V and 0 bases at J, leaving 7 bases unmatched. The CDR3 DNA reads TGCGCCAGCAGCACCTCACTAGCGGCTAGCACAGATACGCAGTATTTT. As protein: CASSTSLAASTDTQYF.

The chain joins TRBV27 to TRBJ1-2; 9 bases map to TRBD1. Germline values: CDR1 MNHEY, CDR2 SMNVEV (reference sequence). This CDR3 region has 14 residues. V was clipped by 5 bases and J by 8 bases; unmatched bases: 9. The CDR3 sequence: CASSLRQGVVGYTF. The DNA for the CDR3 is TGTGCCAGCAGTCTTCGACAGGGGGTTGTCGGCTACACCTTC.

The chain uses TRBV4-1 and TRBJ1-2; 7 bases are shared with TRBD1. This CDR3 has 14 amino acids. The trim removed 1 base at V and 4 bases at J, leaving 3 bases unmatched. CDR1 is MGHRA, CDR2 YSYEKL, per germline. Written as DNA, the CDR3 is TGCGCCAGCAGCCAAGCGACAGGGATCTATGGCTACACCTTC. Translated, it gives CASSQATGIYGYTF.

CDR3 bases: TGCGCCAGCAGCCGTAGCGGAAGCTCCTACGAGCAGTACTTC. Translation gives CASSRSGSSYEQYF. The genes are TRBV5-1 and TRBJ2-7; D may be TRBD2 (6 bases). The ends were cut back, 4 bases at V and 0 bases at J, with 11 bases in the middle. CDR1 SGHRS and CDR2 YFSETQ come from the germline V gene. The CDR3 is made up of 14 amino acids. The complete variable domain, with remaining parts taken from reference TRBV5-1 and TRBJ2-7, reads KAGVTQTPRYLIKTRGQQVTLSCSPISGHRSVSWYQQTPGQGLQFLFEYFSETQRNKGNFPGRFSGRQFSNSRSEMNVSTLELGDSALYLCASSRSGSSYEQYFGPGTRLTVT.

In its sample, this clone was seen a few times. The chain uses TRBV7-9 and TRBJ1-1; D might be TRBD1 (6 bases). Germline values: CDR1 SEHNR, CDR2 FQNEAQ (reference sequence). With 4 bases removed from V and 1 base from J, the gap between germline ends came to 16 bases. The CDR3 covers 16 residues. CDR3 loop: CASSSNSGDKNTEAFF. In nucleotides, the CDR3 is TGTGCCAGCAGCTCTAACTCAGGGGACAAGAACACTGAAGCTTTCTTT.

V gene TRBV6-5 combines with J gene TRBJ2-3; TRBD1 agrees at 9 bases. Germline V gene lookup returns CDR1 MNHEY and CDR2 SVGAGI. The CDR3 runs to 15 residues. Trimming cost V 6 bases and J 4 bases; bases outside gene matches: 8. The CDR3 sequence: CASRLQGAIADTQYF. The CDR3 nucleotides read TGTGCCAGCAGGCTACAGGGGGCGATCGCAGATACGCAGTATTTT.

The chain carries TRBV7-9 and TRBJ1-1, with no clear D. Germline V gene lookup returns CDR1 SEHNR and CDR2 FQNEAQ (reference sequence). This CDR3 comprises 14 residues. V was cut by 2 bases and J by 1 base, with 8 bases left in between. CDR3 in DNA: TGTGCCAGCAGCTTACCAGGAGGGAACACTGAAGCTTTCTTT. Translation gives CASSLPGGNTEAFF.

With respect to this clone: The same CDR3 can be traced to other DNA sequences in this sample. The gene calls are TRBV29-1 and TRBJ1-5; D is undetermined. The CDR3 is 13 amino acids. Trimming shortened V by 1 base and J by 4 bases, and 8 bases separated the two germline ends. Germline V gene lookup returns CDR1 SQVTM and CDR2 ANQGSEA. The CDR3 loop is CSVEGTDNQPQHF. The CDR3 DNA follows: TGCAGCGTTGAAGGGACCGATAATCAGCCCCAGCATTTT.

Only one count was recorded for this clone. The chain carries TRBV2 and TRBJ2-2, with TRBD2 as a possible D gene (6 bases). The germline V gene encodes CDR1 SNHLY and CDR2 FYNNEI. This CDR3 region has 14 residues. Trimming removed 8 bases from V and 6 bases from J, with 16 bases in between. CDR3: CASQPSSVPGELFF. The CDR3 nucleotides are TGTGCCAGCCAACCTTCTAGCGTCCCCGGGGAGCTGTTTTTT.

The V gene is TRBV4-1, the J gene TRBJ2-5; TRBD1 matches 9 bases. Germline V gives CDR1 MGHRA, CDR2 YSYEKL. The ends lost 4 bases at V and 5 bases at J; junction bases unmatched: 5. The CDR3 extends over 14 amino acids. The CDR3 nucleotides are TGCGCCAGCAGCCCCCGGACAGGGGCCGAGACCCAGTACTTC. It yields the protein CASSPRTGAETQYF.

The V and J genes are TRBV7-2 and TRBJ1-6; no definite D call. The CDR3 totals 14 residues. Germline-derived CDR1 and CDR2 are SGHTA and FQGNSA. V dropped 2 bases and J dropped 9 bases, with 11 bases sitting between them. The CDR3 spells CASSLQDVRSPLHF. CDR3 nucleotides: TGTGCCAGCAGCTTACAGGACGTGCGTTCACCCCTCCACTTT. The full variable domain, completed using reference TRBV7-2 and TRBJ1-6, is GAGVSQSPSNKVTEKGKDVELRCDPISGHTALYWYRQSLGQGLEFLIYFQGNSAPDKSGLPSDRFSAERTGGSVSTLTIQRTQQEDSAVYLCASSLQDVRSPLHFGNGTRLTVT.

The genes are TRBV15 and TRBJ2-3; 7 bases line up with TRBD2. Per germline, CDR1 LNHNV and CDR2 YYDKDF (reference sequence). This CDR3 has 16 residues. The J segment lost 2 bases and the V segment lost 1 base, leaving 6 bases of the junction unmatched. The CDR3 DNA reads as TGTGCCACCAGCAGAGCCTCAGCGGGGAACACAGATACGCAGTATTTT. Translated: CATSRASAGNTDTQYF.

J is TRBJ1-1 and V is TRBV7-2; TRBD1 might be the D (6 bases). The CDR3 sequence is 17 residues long. Germline V gene data show CDR1 as SGHTA and CDR2 as FQGNSA. Trimming took off 4 bases at V and 3 bases at J, with 21 bases between the two ends. DNA for the CDR3: TGTGCCAGCAGCTCGGGGGATCTCTGGGGGCGCGACACTGAAGCTTTCTTT. It translates to CASSSGDLWGRDTEAFF.

CDR3 region: CASSGRGQGWQNSPLHF. CDR3 in DNA: TGTGCCAGCAGTGGAAGGGGACAGGGGTGGCAGAATTCACCCCTCCACTTT. This chain connects TRBV2 to TRBJ1-6, with TRBD1 identical over 10 bases. The CDR3 extends over 17 amino acids. CDR1 is SNHLY and CDR2 is FYNNEI in the germline V gene. J gave up 7 bases and V 4 bases, and 10 bases lay outside the gene matches.

This clone was seen a few times. This chain joins TRBV29-1 and TRBJ2-1; 8 nucleotides line up with TRBD1. J lost 6 bases, V lost 4 bases, and 8 bases had no gene match. CDR1 is SQVTM, CDR2 ANQGSEA, per germline. This CDR3 is 14 amino acids long. The CDR3 protein is CSVVSYRGINEQFF. The CDR3 DNA reads TGCAGCGTTGTCAGCTACAGGGGGATCAATGAGCAGTTCTTC.

This chain uses TRBV6-1 with TRBJ1-5; D gene uncertain. V was clipped by 5 bases and J by 0 bases, with 11 bases between them. Germline V gene lookup returns CDR1 MNHNS and CDR2 SASEGT. The CDR3 runs 15 residues. CDR3 sequence: CASSSGDYSNQPQHF. CDR3 DNA: TGTGCCAGCAGTTCAGGTGACTATAGCAATCAGCCCCAGCATTTT.

The chain recombines TRBV9 with TRBJ1-6; 10 nucleotides match TRBD1. Trimming took 0 bases from V and 7 from J; bases not matched to a gene: 10. Germline V CDR1 and CDR2: SGDLS, YYNGEE. The CDR3 has 18 amino acids. Written as DNA, the CDR3 is TGTGCCAGCAGCGTAGCTTCGGGACAGGGGTTTGACAATTCACCCCTCCACTTT. This gives the protein CASSVASGQGFDNSPLHF.

The chain joins TRBV2 to TRBJ2-7; D might be TRBD1 or TRBD2, each matching 5 bases. Germline loops: CDR1 SNHLY, CDR2 FYNNEI. The CDR3 consists of 14 residues. V shed 10 bases and J shed 2 bases, with 18 bases lying between them. The CDR3 is CATSRDRNTYEQYF. The DNA for the CDR3 is TGTGCCACCTCCCGGGACCGCAACACCTACGAGCAGTACTTC.